The clone carrying this T cell receptor (beta chain) was seen a few times. Its antigen is currently unknown. The data derive from a study of identical twins. Template switching supplied a universal primer site; unique molecular identifiers were carried on the cDNA. TCRdb analysed the 5' RACE reads with MiXCR anew, one entry per CDR3 protein. The sample includes about 530,000 distinct CDR3 sequences, 20% to 25% of them seen just once. Regarding the study as a whole: Because invariant MAIT and iNKT cells could be present, zero-insertion analyses could be partly confounded. The study drew conclusions from cross-sectional statistical analysis, not from following the same donors.

The sample also formed part of further work on yellow fever vaccine responses in identical twins.

The sequencing sample was made of CD4+ T cells sorted from blood. This clonotype was obtained from a woman between 18 and 29 years old in good health.

The CDR3 nucleotides read TGTGCCAGCAGATCCACGGGAGGTGGCGAGCAGTACTTC. It translates to CASRSTGGGEQYF. The V call is TRBV6-2 or TRBV6-3, the J call TRBJ2-7; 7 nucleotides match TRBD2. Germline V gene sequence: CDR1 MNHEY, CDR2 SVGEGT. The CDR3 consists of 13 residues. J lost 6 bases, V lost 6 bases, and 8 bases had no gene match.